The 32 T cell receptor beta chains below were found in one sample sequenced in a study of cytomegalovirus exposure and HLA in healthy donors. PCR involved 60 Vbeta and 13 Jbeta primers. Produced via immunoSEQ multiplex PCR; TCRdb's table is partial and in-frame only. The table shows under 80,000 clones, with over 70% occurring only once. What was sequenced was PBMCs. These receptors originate from a woman in her 40s in good health and CMV-seronegative.

The chain uses TRBV11-2 and TRBJ2-7; D gene uncertain. This CDR3 is built from 15 residues. The V and J ends lost 3 bases and 2 bases respectively, with 14 bases between them. CDR1 and CDR2 from the germline V gene are SGHAT and FQNNGV. CDR3 DNA: TGTGCCAGCAGCTTTTACCTGACCGACACCTACGAGCAGTACTTC. It codes for CASSFYLTDTYEQYF.

V and J are TRBV7-9 and TRBJ1-6; TRBD1 aligns across 8 bases. The CDR3 consists of 18 residues. Looked up from germline, CDR1 is SEHNR and CDR2 is FQNEAQ (reference sequence). Trimming took 6 bases from V and 7 from J; bases not matched to a gene: 17. CDR3 in amino acids: CASSLPGQVPRGNSPLHF. The CDR3 bases are TGTGCCAGCAGTTTACCGGGACAGGTCCCCCGGGGGAATTCACCCCTCCACTTT.

The chain has TRBV14 and TRBJ2-7; TRBD2 is a possible D gene (5 bases). Germline V lookup: CDR1 SGHDN, CDR2 FVKESK. The CDR3 sequence is 14 residues long. V lost 1 base and J lost 3, with 10 bases in between. The CDR3 bases are TGTGCCAGCAGCCAAGCGTTAGGACTCTACGAGCAGTACTTC. It is translated as CASSQALGLYEQYF.

For this clone: Other DNA sequences in the sample encode the same CDR3. DNA for the CDR3: TGCAGCGTCGGGACTAGCGGCTACGAGCAGTACTTC. Residues: CSVGTSGYEQYF. This chain connects TRBV29-1 to TRBJ2-7; 11 bases map to TRBD2. Germline V gene lookup returns CDR1 SQVTM and CDR2 ANQGSEA. Unmatched junction bases numbered 1, after V lost 6 bases and J lost 3 bases. The CDR3 runs 12 residues.

DNA for the CDR3: TGTGCCAGCAGTGAAGGCACTAGCACCGGGGAGCTGTTTTTT. Its protein is CASSEGTSTGELFF. The rearrangement uses TRBV6-4 and TRBJ2-2; D is perhaps TRBD2 (5 bases). CDR1 is MRHNA, CDR2 SNTAGT, per germline. The CDR3 has 14 amino acids. V lost 3 bases and J 4 bases, leaving 9 bases between the germline ends.

The genes are TRBV2 and TRBJ2-2; 7 nucleotides line up with TRBD1. Losses at the gene ends were 7 bases for V and 7 bases for J; bases not matched to a gene: 9. CDR1 is SNHLY, CDR2 FYNNEI, per germline. The CDR3 length is 14 residues. CDR3 residues: CASTGTAAGGELFF. The CDR3 nucleotides are TGTGCCAGCACCGGGACAGCTGCTGGCGGGGAGCTGTTTTTT.

The rearrangement joins TRBV7-9 to TRBJ2-5; D perhaps matches TRBD1 (5 bases). The ends were cut back, 4 bases at V and 1 base at J, with 10 bases in the middle. Germline CDR1 is SEHNR and CDR2 is FQNEAQ (reference sequence). This CDR3 is built from 14 residues. The CDR3 nucleotides read TGTGCCAGCAGCTCAGGGCTCGTCCAAGAGACCCAGTACTTC. Its translation is CASSSGLVQETQYF.

The chain employs TRBV30 and TRBJ1-2; 11 bases fit TRBD1. The V gene end was trimmed by 1 base and the J gene end by 6 bases; junction bases not matched to a gene: 1. This CDR3 comprises 13 residues. Germline V CDR1 and CDR2: GTSNPN, SVGIG (reference sequence). CDR3 nucleotides: TGTGCCTGGAGTGAGGACAGGGGGCATGGCTACACCTTC. The encoded protein is CAWSEDRGHGYTF. Combining the CDR3 with reference TRBV30 and TRBJ1-2 gives the whole variable domain SQTIHQWPATLVQPVGSPLSLECTVEGTSNPNLYWYRQAAGRGLQLLFYSVGIGQISSEVPQNLSASRPQDRQFILSSKKLLLSDSGFYLCAWSEDRGHGYTFGSGTRLTVV.

The CDR3, as DNA: TGTGCTAGTGGTTTGGTACCGGGGGGGCAAGACAATGAGCAGTTCTTC. This encodes CASGLVPGGQDNEQFF. V gene TRBV12-5 combines with J gene TRBJ2-1; TRBD2 matches at 8 bases. Germline loops: CDR1 LGHNT, CDR2 FRNRAP. V shed 0 bases and J 5 bases; nucleotides not matched to a gene: 6. The CDR3 is made up of 16 amino acids.

This clone occurred a few times. Within the sample, other DNA sequences also encode this same CDR3. The chain uses TRBV30 and TRBJ1-1, with unresolved D. Germline CDR1 GTSNPN, CDR2 SVGIG (reference sequence). This CDR3 has 11 amino acids. V lost 4 bases, J lost 2 bases, and 5 bases lay in between. CDR3 sequence reads: CAWTYNTEAFF. DNA for the CDR3: TGTGCCTGGACGTATAACACTGAAGCTTTCTTT. The full variable domain, its missing parts supplied by reference TRBV30 and TRBJ1-1, is SQTIHQWPATLVQPVGSPLSLECTVEGTSNPNLYWYRQAAGRGLQLLFYSVGIGQISSEVPQNLSASRPQDRQFILSSKKLLLSDSGFYLCAWTYNTEAFFGQGTRLTVV.

The chain recombines TRBV5-8 with TRBJ2-7, with D hard to call. Germline CDR1 is SGHTS and CDR2 is YDEGEE. There are 15 residues in the CDR3. V was shortened by 0 bases and J by 2 bases, with 12 bases between the two germline ends. CDR3 DNA: TGTGCCAGCAGCTTGGTCGACCTGGGCCCCTACGAGCAGTACTTC. It specifies CASSLVDLGPYEQYF.

The rearrangement links TRBV19 to TRBJ1-5; possibly TRBD1 for D (6 bases). Germline V gene lookup returns CDR1 LNHDA and CDR2 SQIVND (reference sequence). CDR3 length: 15 residues. The V end was cut by 4 bases, the J end by 4 bases, with 14 bases between. The CDR3 nucleotides read TGTGCCAGTAGTACCGAAGGGGGTCAGAATCAGCCCCAGCATTTT. This gives the protein CASSTEGGQNQPQHF. Supplemented by reference TRBV19 and TRBJ1-5, the full variable domain reads DGGITQSPKYLFRKEGQNVTLSCEQNLNHDAMYWYRQDPGQGLRLIYYSQIVNDFQKGDIAEGYSVSREKKESFPLTVTSAQKNPTAFYLCASSTEGGQNQPQHFGDGTRLSIL.

V usage is TRBV30 and J usage is TRBJ1-5; no clear D gene. CDR1 and CDR2 (germline): GTSNPN, SVGIG (reference sequence). The CDR3 has 14 amino acids. Trimming shortened V by 2 bases and J by 7 bases, and 15 bases separated the two germline ends. CDR3 sequence reads: CAWSFTAGYQPQHF. DNA of the CDR3: TGTGCCTGGAGTTTTACGGCAGGATACCAGCCCCAGCATTTT.

The chain uses TRBV2 and TRBJ2-3; D not resolved. Germline values: CDR1 SNHLY, CDR2 FYNNEI. V was shortened by 4 bases and J by 3 bases, with 11 bases between the two germline ends. The CDR3 is 14 residues long. The DNA for the CDR3 is TGTGCCAGCAGTGCCGTGGTAGCTACAGATACGCAGTATTTT. It is translated as CASSAVVATDTQYF.

V and J are TRBV4-1 and TRBJ1-2; D call uncertain. The CDR3 is 15 amino acids. With 4 bases removed from V and 2 bases from J, the gap between germline ends came to 14 bases. CDR1 is MGHRA, CDR2 YSYEKL, per germline. The CDR3 loop is CASSPGSGANYGYTF. The CDR3 DNA follows: TGCGCCAGCAGCCCCGGCTCAGGTGCAAACTATGGCTACACCTTC.

This clone was counted a few times. The rearrangement links TRBV30 to TRBJ2-1; 10 positions agree with TRBD2. V dropped 1 base and J dropped 0; count of bases not matched to a gene: 9. Germline V lookup: CDR1 GTSNPN, CDR2 SVGIG (reference sequence). This CDR3 spans 18 amino acids. The CDR3 is CAWSGVAGGLSSYNEQFF. The DNA of the CDR3 is TGTGCCTGGAGTGGGGTAGCGGGGGGCCTAAGCTCCTACAATGAGCAGTTCTTC.

This chain connects TRBV27 to TRBJ2-2; 15 positions agree with TRBD2. The CDR3 runs 19 residues. Germline V gives CDR1 MNHEY, CDR2 SMNVEV (reference sequence). Trimming removed 6 bases from V and 7 bases from J; junction bases left unmatched: 15. The CDR3 sequence: CASSRLGLAGGFRGGELFF. The CDR3 nucleotides are TGTGCCAGCAGCCGACTGGGACTAGCGGGAGGATTCAGAGGCGGGGAGCTGTTTTTT.

Only one count was recorded for this clone. This rearrangement joins TRBV5-4 to TRBJ2-5; 11 nucleotides match TRBD2. Germline CDR1 reads SGHNT; CDR2 reads YYREEE (reference sequence). This CDR3 region has 16 residues. Germline trimming cut 5 bases from V and 1 base from J; bases unmatched to any gene: 7. CDR3 in amino acids: CASRIGLAGPQETQYF. CDR3 coding DNA: TGTGCCAGCAGGATTGGACTAGCGGGTCCCCAAGAGACCCAGTACTTC.

J is TRBJ2-1 and V is TRBV9; D is unclear. The CDR3 consists of 15 residues. V was clipped by 4 bases and J by 8 bases, with 19 bases between them. Per germline, CDR1 SGDLS and CDR2 YYNGEE. The CDR3 region has the DNA TGTGCCAGCAGCACCCCCCTATCTATGGTCGATGAGCAGTTCTTC. Amino acid sequence: CASSTPLSMVDEQFF.

The CDR3 bases are TGCGCCAGCAGCCAGAGTACAACTAATGAAAAACTGTTTTTT. Translating gives CASSQSTTNEKLFF. J is TRBJ1-4 and V is TRBV4-3, with D unresolved. V dropped 3 bases and J dropped 0 bases, with 5 bases sitting between them. Germline V gene data show CDR1 as LGHNA and CDR2 as YSLEER. This CDR3 is built from 14 residues.

The J gene is TRBJ2-1, the V gene TRBV30; 8 bases are shared with TRBD2. Germline assignment: CDR1 GTSNPN and CDR2 SVGIG (reference sequence). The CDR3 length is 14 residues. J lost 7 bases, V lost 0 bases, and 5 bases had no gene match. CDR3 DNA: TGTGCCTGGAGTGTACAGCGGGGGTGGAATGAGCAGTTCTTC. Its protein product is CAWSVQRGWNEQFF.

This clone was detected a few times. J is TRBJ2-1 and V is TRBV7-8; weak D call: TRBD1 (6 bases). Germline assignment: CDR1 SGHVS and CDR2 FQNEAQ. V lost 3 bases and J 7 bases, leaving 10 bases between the germline ends. This CDR3 is built from 13 residues. CDR3 loop: CASSFSQGNEQFF. DNA for the CDR3: TGTGCCAGCAGCTTTTCGCAGGGGAATGAGCAGTTCTTC.

The sample holds one count of this clone. This chain links TRBV28 with TRBJ1-2, with D uncertain. The germline CDR1 and CDR2 sequences are MDHEN and SYDVKM. CDR3 length: 15 residues. V was shortened by 4 bases and J by 2 bases, with 14 bases between the two germline ends. The CDR3 loop is CASSYLPRGNYGYTF. The CDR3 DNA is TGTGCCAGCAGTTATCTACCCCGGGGAAACTATGGCTACACCTTC.

The rearrangement uses TRBV2 and TRBJ2-5, with 9 bases aligning to TRBD1. Germline CDR1 SNHLY, CDR2 FYNNEI. This CDR3 contains 15 residues. Losses at the gene ends were 6 bases for V and 5 bases for J; bases not matched to a gene: 10. The CDR3: CASRAYRGLGETQYF. As DNA, the CDR3 is TGTGCCAGCAGAGCCTACAGGGGGCTCGGGGAGACCCAGTACTTC.

The genes are TRBV6-5 and TRBJ1-1, with D possibly being TRBD1 (6 bases). Deletions cut 6 bases from V and 1 base from J, with 9 bases between. The CDR3 has 13 residues. In germline, CDR1 is MNHEY, CDR2 SVGAGI. This CDR3 is CASSRTENTEAFF. The CDR3 DNA is TGTGCCAGCAGCCGGACAGAGAACACTGAAGCTTTCTTT.

Remarks on this clone: One end of the junction is discordant with germline, which a read error may explain. The V call is TRBV7-9, the J call TRBJ2-7, with a weak D call TRBD1 (5 bases). Germline CDR1 SEHNR, CDR2 FQNEAQ (reference sequence). The CDR3 consists of 12 residues. This CDR3 reads CSSSSQGYEQYF. The CDR3 DNA reads as TGTTCCAGCAGCTCCCAGGGCTACGAGCAGTACTTC.

This clone came up a few times. The J gene is TRBJ1-2, the V gene TRBV10-3; 11 positions agree with TRBD1. The CDR3 has 14 amino acids. V lost 7 bases, J lost 5 bases, and 6 bases stayed unmatched. The germline V gene encodes CDR1 ENHRY and CDR2 SYGVKD. The CDR3 nucleotides are TGTGCCATCATGCGTGGACAGGGGGCTTATGGCTACACCTTC. This sequence encodes CAIMRGQGAYGYTF.

The rearrangement links TRBV9 to TRBJ2-2, with a tentative D call TRBD2 (6 bases). There are 16 residues in the CDR3. CDR1 and CDR2 (germline): SGDLS, YYNGEE. V was shortened by 0 bases and J by 2 bases, with 11 bases between the two germline ends. CDR3 sequence reads: CASSVVGGINTGELFF. Here the CDR3 DNA reads TGTGCCAGCAGCGTAGTAGGAGGGATAAACACCGGGGAGCTGTTTTTT.

The rearrangement links TRBV19 to TRBJ1-4; 9 bases map to TRBD1. The CDR3 length is 15 residues. Losses at the gene ends were 5 bases for V and 5 bases for J; bases not matched to a gene: 6. The germline V gene has CDR1 LNHDA and CDR2 SQIVND (reference sequence). The CDR3 here is CASSQVTGGNEKLFF. In DNA form, the CDR3 reads TGTGCCAGTAGTCAAGTGACAGGGGGGAATGAAAAACTGTTTTTT.

The genes are TRBV5-1 and TRBJ1-2; TRBD1 matches 7 bases. J gave up 4 bases and V 4 bases, and 10 bases lay outside the gene matches. CDR1 SGHRS and CDR2 YFSETQ come from the germline V gene. This CDR3 has 15 amino acids. CDR3 amino acids: CASSGGTATIYGYTF. The CDR3 bases are TGCGCCAGCAGCGGTGGGACAGCCACGATCTATGGCTACACCTTC.

Only one count was recorded for this clone. This rearrangement joins TRBV10-3 to TRBJ2-2; a weak D match, TRBD1 (5 bases). The CDR3 sequence is 14 residues long. V lost 5 bases and J lost 1, with 8 bases in between. Germline V CDR1 and CDR2: ENHRY, SYGVKD. CDR3 in amino acids: CAISNDRNTGELFF. CDR3 in DNA: TGTGCCATCAGTAACGACAGGAACACCGGGGAGCTGTTTTTT.

The chain is built from TRBV28 and TRBJ2-2; D might be TRBD1 (5 bases). CDR3 length: 14 amino acids. Germline CDR1 is MDHEN and CDR2 is SYDVKM. Trimming cost V 8 bases and J 3 bases, with 13 bases left between them. The CDR3 DNA follows: TGTGCCAGCCGTAGGGGCAGGGACACCGGGGAGCTGTTTTTT. As protein: CASRRGRDTGELFF.